The 30 T cell receptor beta chains given below trace back to one sample, sequenced in a study of blood T cell repertoires in COVID-19. Only in-frame clones appear in the TCRdb table, and some are missing; sequencing was by immunoSEQ multiplex PCR. The sample carries some 87,000 clones, about 89% recorded once. Input material: peripheral blood. These receptors were obtained from a human donor in a cohort sampled during active COVID-19.

The V gene is TRBV3-1 (or the pseudogene TRBV3-2), the J gene TRBJ2-1, with 12 bases that match TRBD2. V lost 2 bases, J lost 4 bases, and 12 bases stayed unmatched. Germline V lookup: CDR1 LGHDT, CDR2 YNNKEL (reference sequence). The CDR3 has 19 residues. The CDR3, as DNA: TGTGCCAGCAGCCAACCCGCGGGACTAGCGGGCTCACCATACAATGAGCAGTTCTTC. Protein sequence: CASSQPAGLAGSPYNEQFF.

CDR3 amino acids: CAISELGLTDTQYF. DNA for the CDR3: TGTGCCATCAGTGAGTTGGGACTCACAGATACGCAGTATTTT. The rearrangement joins TRBV10-3 to TRBJ2-3; D is possibly TRBD2 (6 bases). Between the trimmed V and J ends, which lost 1 base and 2 bases, there was a span of 7 bases. CDR3 length equals 14 residues. The germline gives CDR1 ENHRY, CDR2 SYGVKD.

Here the CDR3 DNA reads TGTGCCAGCAGTTTAGCAGACAGGGGTACTGGCTACACCTTC. This codes for CASSLADRGTGYTF. V usage is TRBV27 and J usage is TRBJ1-2; 8 nucleotides line up with TRBD1. V lost 2 bases, J lost 7 bases, and 6 bases stayed unmatched. Germline V lookup: CDR1 MNHEY, CDR2 SMNVEV (reference sequence). The CDR3 is 14 residues long.

CDR3 amino acids: CASSYKSSEDEQYF. Written as DNA, the CDR3 is TGTGCCAGCAGTTACAAATCTAGCGAGGACGAGCAGTACTTC. The chain has TRBV6-5 and TRBJ2-7, with a possible D match to TRBD2 (6 bases). The CDR3 extends over 14 amino acids. Trimming took 2 bases from V and 5 from J, leaving 13 bases between them. Germline-derived CDR1 and CDR2 are MNHEY and SVGAGI.

This clone was recorded only once. The chain is built from TRBV7-9 and TRBJ1-1; no definite D call. The V gene's germline CDR1 is SEHNR and CDR2 FQNEAQ (reference sequence). Trimming pared 5 bases from V and 3 bases from J, leaving 10 bases between. The CDR3 consists of 13 residues. The CDR3 region has the DNA TGTGCCAGCAGCCCTTCAGGTTACACTGAAGCTTTCTTT. Translation gives CASSPSGYTEAFF.

The V call is TRBV5-1, the J call TRBJ1-1; 7 nucleotides agree with TRBD1. Germline values: CDR1 SGHRS, CDR2 YFSETQ. Losses at the gene ends were 4 bases for V and 2 bases for J; bases not matched to a gene: 5. There are 14 residues in the CDR3. The CDR3: CASSARDSNTEAFF. CDR3 DNA: TGCGCCAGCAGCGCCCGGGACAGTAACACTGAAGCTTTCTTT. Drawing the rest from reference TRBV5-1 and TRBJ1-1, the complete variable domain is KAGVTQTPRYLIKTRGQQVTLSCSPISGHRSVSWYQQTPGQGLQFLFEYFSETQRNKGNFPGRFSGRQFSNSRSEMNVSTLELGDSALYLCASSARDSNTEAFFGQGTRLTVV.

This chain uses TRBV7-2 with TRBJ2-7; 8 bases agree with TRBD2. The junction had 5 bases not matched to a gene; V was cut back by 1 base and J by 3 bases. This CDR3 has 15 amino acids. The germline V gene encodes CDR1 SGHTA and CDR2 FQGNSA. CDR3: CASSLGAGTSYEQYF. The CDR3 DNA sequence: TGTGCCAGCAGCTTAGGGGCCGGGACTAGCTACGAGCAGTACTTC.

The rearrangement links TRBV30 to TRBJ1-2; no firm D call. Per the germline V gene, CDR1 is GTSNPN and CDR2 is SVGIG (reference sequence). V lost 2 bases and J lost 3, with 19 bases in between. The CDR3 is 16 residues long. In DNA, the CDR3 is TGTGCCTGGAGTCACCCCGGAACCTTGGGCGACTATGGCTACACCTTC. Its protein is CAWSHPGTLGDYGYTF.

The chain combines TRBV5-1 with TRBJ2-5; 9 bases fit TRBD1. Germline CDR1 reads SGHRS; CDR2 reads YFSETQ. CDR3 length equals 15 residues. The ends lost 0 bases at V and 1 base at J; junction bases unmatched: 1. CDR3: CASSLGQGVQETQYF. CDR3 DNA sequence: TGCGCCAGCAGCTTGGGACAGGGGGTCCAAGAGACCCAGTACTTC. Full variable domain (outside the CDR3, taken from reference TRBV5-1 and TRBJ2-5): KAGVTQTPRYLIKTRGQQVTLSCSPISGHRSVSWYQQTPGQGLQFLFEYFSETQRNKGNFPGRFSGRQFSNSRSEMNVSTLELGDSALYLCASSLGQGVQETQYFGPGTRLLVL.

The chain links TRBV19 to TRBJ2-7; 8 nucleotides align to TRBD1. CDR1 and CDR2 from the germline V gene are LNHDA and SQIVND (reference sequence). The CDR3 is made up of 16 amino acids. Unmatched junction bases numbered 11, after V lost 4 bases and J lost 3 bases. CDR3 sequence: CASSRGTGSSYYEQYF. In nucleotides, the CDR3 is TGTGCCAGTAGTAGGGGGACAGGTTCATCCTACTACGAGCAGTACTTC. Full variable domain (rest looked up from reference TRBV19 and TRBJ2-7): DGGITQSPKYLFRKEGQNVTLSCEQNLNHDAMYWYRQDPGQGLRLIYYSQIVNDFQKGDIAEGYSVSREKKESFPLTVTSAQKNPTAFYLCASSRGTGSSYYEQYFGPGTRLTVT.

This clone was detected once. This chain joins TRBV30 and TRBJ1-2, with TRBD1 matching 9 bases. The trim removed 4 bases at V and 7 bases at J, leaving 10 bases unmatched. This CDR3 has 14 residues. Germline values: CDR1 GTSNPN, CDR2 SVGIG (reference sequence). CDR3 DNA sequence: TGTGCCTGGACGAAGGACAGGGGAGTAGGTGGCTACACCTTC. This gives the protein CAWTKDRGVGGYTF.

CDR3 sequence reads: CASSLIPGWADTQYF. CDR3 nucleotides: TGCGCCAGCAGCTTGATCCCGGGTTGGGCAGATACGCAGTATTTT. This chain connects TRBV5-1 to TRBJ2-3; unclear D gene. Germline CDR1 is SGHRS and CDR2 is YFSETQ. The germline V and J ends were trimmed by 1 base and 4 bases, with 13 bases remaining between them. The CDR3 is made up of 15 amino acids.

About this clone: Sequence at one end of the junction differs from germline and may be a read error. V and J are TRBV2 and TRBJ1-1; D is ambiguous. Germline V gives CDR1 SNHLY, CDR2 FYNNEI. The CDR3 runs 12 residues. The CDR3 DNA follows: TGTGCCGGCAGTATATATCGGACTGAAGCTTTCTTT. Translated: CAGSIYRTEAFF. Full variable domain (missing parts from reference TRBV2 and TRBJ1-1): EPEVTQTPSHQVTQMGQEVILRCVPISNHLYFYWYRQILGQKVEFLVSFYNNEISEKSEIFDDQFSVERPDGSNFTLKIRSTKLEDSAMYFCAGSIYRTEAFFGQGTRLTVV.

The J gene is TRBJ2-7, the V gene TRBV19; 8 bases map to TRBD2. V shed 3 bases and J 7 bases; nucleotides not matched to a gene: 14. The CDR3 has 16 amino acids. CDR1 and CDR2 (germline): LNHDA, SQIVND (reference sequence). The CDR3 DNA follows: TGTGCCAGTAGTATGCAGGTCCGGGGGGGCCGGCGGGAGCAGTACTTC. It translates to CASSMQVRGGRREQYF.

V and J are TRBV7-8 and TRBJ1-2, with 8 bases fitting TRBD1. V dropped 0 bases and J dropped 8; count of bases not matched to a gene: 8. This CDR3 is 15 amino acids long. CDR1 is SGHVS and CDR2 is FQNEAQ in the germline V gene. CDR3 DNA sequence: TGTGCCAGCAGCTTAGCCGACAGGGGATCGGAAGGCTACACCTTC. The encoded protein is CASSLADRGSEGYTF. Variable domain in full (rest from reference TRBV7-8 and TRBJ1-2): GAGVSQSPRYKVAKRGQDVALRCDPISGHVSLFWYQQALGQGPEFLTYFQNEAQLDKSGLPSDRFFAERPEGSVSTLKIQRTQQEDSAVYLCASSLADRGSEGYTFGSGTRLTVV.

This chain links TRBV2 with TRBJ1-5; D gene uncertain. Between the trimmed V and J ends, which lost 4 bases and 0 bases, there was a span of 7 bases. Germline CDR1 reads SNHLY; CDR2 reads FYNNEI. This CDR3 contains 14 residues. The CDR3 is CASSVQTSNQPQHF. In DNA form, the CDR3 reads TGTGCCAGCAGTGTACAGACTAGCAATCAGCCCCAGCATTTT.

The chain combines TRBV6-2 or TRBV6-3 with TRBJ2-1, with a weak D call TRBD1 (6 bases). Looked up from germline, CDR1 is MNHEY and CDR2 is SVGEGT. The CDR3 is 15 amino acids. Trimming cost V 2 bases and J 4 bases, with 12 bases left between them. CDR3 amino acids: CASSYAGTQYNEQFF. The CDR3 DNA reads as TGTGCCAGCAGTTACGCCGGGACACAATACAATGAGCAGTTCTTC.

The rearrangement joins TRBV7-9 to TRBJ2-7; D might be TRBD1 (5 bases). CDR1 and CDR2 from the germline V gene are SEHNR and FQNEAQ (reference sequence). The V and J ends lost 6 bases and 2 bases respectively, with 11 bases between them. This CDR3 is 13 amino acids long. The CDR3 protein is CASSRSGTYEQYF. The CDR3 DNA reads as TGTGCCAGCAGTCGGTCAGGGACCTACGAGCAGTACTTC.

The DNA for the CDR3 is TGTGCCAGCAGTTACGCCAACCGGGACTTTACCTACGAGCAGTACTTC. This translates into CASSYANRDFTYEQYF. The V call is TRBV6-5, the J call TRBJ2-7, with D maybe TRBD2 (6 bases). The germline gives CDR1 MNHEY, CDR2 SVGAGI. The CDR3 is 16 residues long. Trimming took off 2 bases at V and 2 bases at J, with 16 bases between the two ends.

The genes are TRBV7-9 and TRBJ2-3; no definite D call. V was cut by 6 bases and J by 5 bases, with 9 bases left in between. The germline gives CDR1 SEHNR, CDR2 FQNEAQ (reference sequence). The CDR3 runs to 12 residues. CDR3 sequence (DNA): TGTGCCAGCAGTGAGCGTAGAGATACGCAGTATTTT. Translating it yields CASSERRDTQYF.

This chain joins TRBV30 and TRBJ1-1, with a tentative D call TRBD1 (5 bases). Germline CDR1 reads GTSNPN; CDR2 reads SVGIG (reference sequence). There are 14 residues in the CDR3. Trimming removed 0 bases at V and 4 bases at J, with 12 bases between. The CDR3 loop reads CAWSVLKGITEAFF. In DNA form, the CDR3 reads TGTGCCTGGAGTGTACTTAAGGGGATCACTGAAGCTTTCTTT. The full variable domain, with the rest looked up from reference TRBV30 and TRBJ1-1, is SQTIHQWPATLVQPVGSPLSLECTVEGTSNPNLYWYRQAAGRGLQLLFYSVGIGQISSEVPQNLSASRPQDRQFILSSKKLLLSDSGFYLCAWSVLKGITEAFFGQGTRLTVV.

The CDR3 sequence: CATSRDRDKNEQFF. In DNA, the CDR3 is TGTGCCACCAGCAGAGATCGAGACAAAAATGAGCAGTTCTTC. The rearrangement uses TRBV15 and TRBJ2-1; D is undetermined. CDR3 length equals 14 residues. Germline V gene lookup returns CDR1 LNHNV and CDR2 YYDKDF (reference sequence). V gave up 0 bases and J gave up 7 bases, with 10 bases separating them.

The chain employs TRBV23-1 and TRBJ1-4; weak D call: TRBD1 (6 bases). TRBV23-1 falls under the ORF class, with uncertain function. The CDR3 totals 16 residues. Trimming stripped 6 bases from V and 3 bases from J, with 17 bases between. CDR3 sequence: CASSPGRGASNEKLFF. CDR3 DNA: TGCGCCAGCAGCCCGGGTCGGGGGGCCTCTAATGAAAAACTGTTTTTT.

This chain uses TRBV12-5 with TRBJ2-1, with TRBD1 identical over 8 bases. Trimming took 6 bases from V and 8 from J; bases not matched to a gene: 9. Germline V CDR1 and CDR2: LGHNT, FRNRAP. The CDR3 extends over 14 amino acids. The chain's CDR3 is CASGPGQADHEQFF. The DNA of the CDR3 is TGTGCTAGTGGCCCGGGACAGGCAGACCATGAGCAGTTCTTC.

This sequence joins TRBV20-1 and TRBJ2-7; TRBD1 aligns across 8 bases. Germline values: CDR1 DFQATT, CDR2 SNEGSKA (reference sequence). CDR3 length: 14 residues. Trimming at V came to 3 bases and at J to 1 base, leaving 5 bases not matched to a gene. The CDR3 loop is CSASRQGLSYEQYF. CDR3 DNA sequence: TGCAGTGCTAGTCGACAGGGGTTATCCTACGAGCAGTACTTC.

The rearrangement joins TRBV5-5 to TRBJ2-1; D is possibly TRBD1 (5 bases). Germline V gene lookup returns CDR1 SGHKS and CDR2 YYEKEE (reference sequence). This CDR3 has 16 residues. Trimming took off 4 bases at V and 2 bases at J, with 16 bases between the two ends. CDR3 in DNA: TGTGCCAGCAGCCGAGATTGGGGCCCCACCTACAATGAGCAGTTCTTC. It translates to CASSRDWGPTYNEQFF.

This clone was observed once. The chain links TRBV12-3 or TRBV12-4 to TRBJ2-1; TRBD1 matches at 7 bases. The CDR3 is 13 amino acids. V shed 7 bases, J shed 8 bases, and the junction held 8 bases outside the gene matches. CDR3 bases: TGTGCCAGCAAAGATACAGGGGCGGATGAGCAGTTCTTC. Residues: CASKDTGADEQFF.

This clone occurred a few times. The V gene is TRBV4-3, the J gene TRBJ1-4; 9 bases line up with TRBD1. The CDR3 length is 16 residues. V gave up 3 bases and J gave up 8 bases; unmatched junction bases: 10. Germline loops: CDR1 LGHNA, CDR2 YSLEER. The DNA of the CDR3 is TGCGCCAGCAGCCACGTACCGGGACAGGGAGCAGAAAAACTGTTTTTT. Translating it yields CASSHVPGQGAEKLFF.

The chain couples TRBV7-9 to TRBJ2-4; D might be TRBD1 (5 bases). The V gene lost 1 base and the J gene lost 1 base, with 17 bases spanning the gap. The CDR3 loop spans 18 amino acids. Germline V gene lookup returns CDR1 SEHNR and CDR2 FQNEAQ (reference sequence). CDR3 in amino acids: CASSLVGPGWSAKNIQYF. The CDR3 coding sequence is TGTGCCAGCAGCTTAGTTGGCCCAGGGTGGTCGGCCAAAAACATTCAGTACTTC.

The V and J genes are TRBV19 and TRBJ1-1, with unresolved D. The CDR3 sequence is 17 residues long. In germline, CDR1 is LNHDA, CDR2 SQIVND (reference sequence). The ends were cut back, 4 bases at V and 0 bases at J, with 18 bases in the middle. The CDR3 DNA is TGTGCCAGTAGTACTGGCCAGGTCGGTGGAATGAACACTGAAGCTTTCTTT. Its translation is CASSTGQVGGMNTEAFF.